This T cell receptor (beta chain) was profiled in a study of T cells after yellow fever vaccination. TCRdb reprocessed the 5' RACE reads via MiXCR and lists one record per CDR3 protein. The sample carries about 340,000 distinct CDR3 sequences, roughly 4.3% recorded once. This clonotype was observed at least ten times. Trimming left V 3 bases short and J 7 bases short, with 4 bases between. CDR3 length equals 11 residues. CDR1 is SEHNR and CDR2 is FQNEAQ in the germline V gene (reference sequence). This material consisted of PBMCs, taken 5 days after the yellow fever booster vaccination. The chain uses TRBV7-9 and TRBJ2-1; D unclear. The clonotype originates from a man younger than 30 who received the YFV17D yellow fever vaccine. DNA for the CDR3: TGTGCCAGCAGCTTCGATAATGAGCAGTTCTTC. Residues: CASSFDNEQFF.